This TCR beta chain was retrieved from a study of tumor and adjacent non-tumor tissue in lung cancer. General observations from the study: TCR diversity was significantly greater in tumor than normal lung tissue. In normal lung, the top 100 clones were significantly more dominant than in tumor.

A modified ARM-PCR protocol with three rounds of nested PCR amplified TCRbeta. TCRdb reprocessed the multiplex PCR reads with MiXCR, giving one entry per CDR3 protein. The sample holds around 76,000 distinct CDR3 sequences, less than 85% seen once. Germline CDR1 SGHAT, CDR2 FQNNGV. The V segment lost 7 bases and the J segment 6 bases; nucleotides outside the gene matches: 14. The CDR3 spans 16 residues. This clonotype appeared a single time. The target antigen is unknown. Here the CDR3 omits its conserved ending phenylalanine or tryptophan, so a read error is the likely source. RNA was extracted from bulk tissue without any cell sorting. This non-tumor lung sample came from over 3 cm beyond the tumor edge.

This receptor was identified in a man between 65 and 80 years old with non-small cell lung cancer. This chain links TRBV11-2 with TRBJ2-2; 7 nucleotides match TRBD1. Sequenced sample: distant non-tumor lung tissue. The CDR3 nucleotides read TGTGCCAGCATCATAGTGGGCACAGGGGTTGCCGGGGAGCTGTTTTAT. Protein product: CASIIVGTGVAGELFY.